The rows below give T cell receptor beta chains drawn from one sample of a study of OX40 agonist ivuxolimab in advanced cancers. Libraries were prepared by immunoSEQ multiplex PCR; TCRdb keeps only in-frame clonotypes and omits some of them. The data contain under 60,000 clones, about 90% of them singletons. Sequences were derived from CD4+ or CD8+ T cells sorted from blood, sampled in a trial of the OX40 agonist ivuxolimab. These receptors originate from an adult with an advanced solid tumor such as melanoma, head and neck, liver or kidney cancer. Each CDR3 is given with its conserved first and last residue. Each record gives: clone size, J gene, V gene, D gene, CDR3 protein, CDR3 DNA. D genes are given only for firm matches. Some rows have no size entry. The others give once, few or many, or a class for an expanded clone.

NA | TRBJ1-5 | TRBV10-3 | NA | CAISPGTNQPQHF | TGTGCCATCAGTCCGGGGACCAATCAGCCCCAGCATTTT
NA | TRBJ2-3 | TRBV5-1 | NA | CASSLSEGTVDTQYF | TGCGCCAGCAGCTTGAGTGAGGGGACGGTAGATACGCAGTATTTT
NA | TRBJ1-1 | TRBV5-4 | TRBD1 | CASSFDGTVNTEAFF | TGTGCCAGCAGCTTCGACGGGACAGTGAACACTGAAGCTTTCTTT
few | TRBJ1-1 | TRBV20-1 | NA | CSARTRTEAFF | TGCAGTGCTCGGACGAGGACTGAAGCTTTCTTT
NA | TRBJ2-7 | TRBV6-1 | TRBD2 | CASSPGTSGIYEQYF | TGTGCCAGCAGTCCCGGGACTAGCGGGATCTACGAGCAGTACTTC
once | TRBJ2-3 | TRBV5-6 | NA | CASSFRRPMTDTQYF | TGTGCCAGCAGCTTTCGAAGGCCCATGACAGATACGCAGTATTTT
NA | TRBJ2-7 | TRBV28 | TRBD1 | CASRLTGYEQYF | TGTGCCAGCAGGCTGACAGGGTACGAGCAGTACTTC
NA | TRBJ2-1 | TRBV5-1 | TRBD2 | CASSFGTSKSNEQFF | TGCGCCAGCAGCTTCGGGACTAGCAAAAGCAATGAGCAGTTCTTC
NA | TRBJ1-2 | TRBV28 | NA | CASSLNYGYTF | TGTGCCAGCAGTTTAAACTATGGCTACACCTTC
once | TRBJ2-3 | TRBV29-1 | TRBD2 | CSASGTYTDTQYF | TGCAGCGCTAGCGGGACCTACACAGATACGCAGTATTTT
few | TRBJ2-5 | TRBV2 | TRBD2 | CASSEGGSNQETQYF | TGTGCCAGCAGTGAGGGCGGGAGTAACCAAGAGACCCAGTACTTC
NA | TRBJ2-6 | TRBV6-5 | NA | CASSYSGAGANVLTF | TGTGCCAGCAGTTACTCGGGAGCTGGGGCCAACGTCCTGACTTTC
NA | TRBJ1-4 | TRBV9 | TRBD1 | CASSVGATGGVGEKLFF | TGTGCCAGCAGCGTAGGGGCCACAGGGGGCGTAGGAGAAAAACTGTTTTTT
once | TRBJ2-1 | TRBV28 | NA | CASSSLEQFF | TGTGCCAGCAGTTCCTTAGAGCAGTTCTTC
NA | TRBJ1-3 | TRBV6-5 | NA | CASSQTIGGNTIYF | TGTGCCAGCAGTCAAACCATCGGGGGAAACACCATATATTTT
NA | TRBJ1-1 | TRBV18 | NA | CASSPNIQGNTEAFF | TGTGCCAGCTCCCCTAATATACAAGGGAACACTGAAGCTTTCTTT
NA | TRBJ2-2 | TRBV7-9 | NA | CASSQWRGTGELFF | TGTGCCAGCAGCCAATGGAGGGGAACCGGGGAGCTGTTTTTT
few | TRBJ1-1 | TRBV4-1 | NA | CASRNRLLNTEAFF | TGCGCCAGCAGAAATAGACTGTTGAACACTGAAGCTTTCTTT
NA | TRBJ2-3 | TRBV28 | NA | CASRTNRDTDTQYF | TGTGCCAGCAGGACGAACAGGGACACAGATACGCAGTATTTT
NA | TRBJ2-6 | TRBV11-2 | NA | CASSLRTSGANVLTF | TGTGCCAGCAGCTTGAGAACCTCTGGGGCCAACGTCCTGACTTTC